Listed here are 31 T cell receptor beta chains from one sample, sequenced in a study of T cell responses to AZD1222 COVID-19 vaccine. Generated by immunoSEQ multiplex PCR, the TCRdb table keeps only in-frame clones and is missing some. The sample contains about 260,000 clones, more than 85% of which appear only once. Sequences were derived from peripheral blood, sampled on day 0 of AZD1222 vaccination. The receptors shown here come from an adult in good health.

This chain uses TRBV5-1 with TRBJ2-5; a weak D match, TRBD1 (6 bases). Germline lookup yields CDR1 SGHRS and CDR2 YFSETQ. The CDR3 is 13 residues long. The germline V and J ends were trimmed by 3 bases and 1 base, with 7 bases remaining between them. CDR3 loop: CASSWDTQETQYF. The CDR3 DNA reads TGCGCCAGCAGCTGGGACACCCAAGAGACCCAGTACTTC. The entire variable domain, with the rest obtained from reference TRBV5-1 and TRBJ2-5, is as follows: KAGVTQTPRYLIKTRGQQVTLSCSPISGHRSVSWYQQTPGQGLQFLFEYFSETQRNKGNFPGRFSGRQFSNSRSEMNVSTLELGDSALYLCASSWDTQETQYFGPGTRLLVL.

This clone was seen more than once but under ten times. The chain links TRBV18 to TRBJ1-1; D is uncertain. CDR3 size: 15 residues. The germline V gene encodes CDR1 KGHSH and CDR2 LQKENI. V was cut by 1 base and J by 0 bases, with 9 bases left in between. CDR3 sequence: CASSPREGLNTEAFF. CDR3 DNA sequence: TGTGCCAGCTCACCACGGGAGGGCTTGAACACTGAAGCTTTCTTT.

The J gene is TRBJ2-2, the V gene TRBV5-1; no firm D call. The CDR3 runs 14 residues. The germline V gene encodes CDR1 SGHRS and CDR2 YFSETQ. V was cut by 4 bases and J by 0 bases, with 7 bases left in between. The CDR3 region is CASSVPANTGELFF. The CDR3 bases are TGCGCCAGCAGCGTGCCGGCGAACACCGGGGAGCTGTTTTTT.

The chain is built from TRBV24-1 and TRBJ1-2; D is unclear. This CDR3 region has 14 residues. V dropped 0 bases and J dropped 8 bases, with 12 bases sitting between them. Germline loops: CDR1 KGHDR, CDR2 SFDVKD. The CDR3 coding sequence is TGTGCCACCAGTGATTTGAGTCTAGCGGTCGGCTACACCTTC. It specifies CATSDLSLAVGYTF.

J is TRBJ2-7 and V is TRBV11-2; D call uncertain. V shed 0 bases and J shed 3 bases, with 6 bases lying between them. CDR3 length: 13 amino acids. Germline-derived CDR1 and CDR2 are SGHAT and FQNNGV. The CDR3 here is CASSLEYFYEQYF. The DNA for the CDR3 is TGTGCCAGCAGCTTAGAATATTTCTACGAGCAGTACTTC.

This chain joins TRBV3-1 (or the pseudogene TRBV3-2) and TRBJ2-4, with D unclear. Germline values: CDR1 LGHDT, CDR2 YNNKEL (reference sequence). Trimming shortened V by 0 bases and J by 0 bases, and 9 bases separated the two germline ends. The CDR3 has 16 residues. This CDR3 reads CASSQDRRLAKNIQYF. In nucleotides, the CDR3 is TGTGCCAGCAGCCAAGATCGACGGTTAGCCAAAAACATTCAGTACTTC.

The chain employs TRBV19 and TRBJ1-4; the D gene is possibly TRBD1 (5 bases). The germline gives CDR1 LNHDA, CDR2 SQIVND (reference sequence). Trimming took off 3 bases at V and 1 base at J, with 12 bases between the two ends. This CDR3 has 16 residues. The CDR3 sequence is CASSIVQGRTNEKLFF. CDR3 nucleotides: TGTGCCAGTAGTATTGTCCAGGGACGAACTAATGAAAAACTGTTTTTT.

The genes are TRBV5-1 and TRBJ2-7; 9 nucleotides agree with TRBD2. Germline V lookup: CDR1 SGHRS, CDR2 YFSETQ. V shed 3 bases and J 5 bases; nucleotides not matched to a gene: 6. CDR3 length: 14 amino acids. CDR3 protein: CASSSTSGQDEQYF. The DNA of the CDR3 is TGCGCCAGCAGCTCGACTAGCGGCCAGGACGAGCAGTACTTC.

The gene calls are TRBV5-1 and TRBJ2-7; 11 nucleotides line up with TRBD1. V lost 4 bases to trimming and J lost 2 bases; unmatched junction nucleotides: 2. The CDR3 runs to 14 residues. The V gene's germline CDR1 is SGHRS and CDR2 YFSETQ. CDR3 sequence: CASSTGQGAYEQYF. The CDR3, as DNA: TGCGCCAGCAGCACGGGACAGGGGGCCTACGAGCAGTACTTC.

The V and J genes are TRBV6-2 or TRBV6-3 and TRBJ1-5, with a tentative D call TRBD1 (5 bases). Trimming stripped 5 bases from V and 6 bases from J, with 17 bases between. CDR3 length: 15 amino acids. Per germline, CDR1 MNHEY and CDR2 SVGEGT. CDR3 protein: CASSPRGEGSQPQHF. The CDR3 DNA reads TGTGCCAGCAGTCCGAGGGGCGAGGGGAGTCAGCCCCAGCATTTT.

This clone has just one count. V is TRBV21-1 and J is TRBJ1-2; the table's D gene call, TRBD1, was not cross checked with the DNA. TRBV21-1 is classified as a pseudogene. The CDR3 runs 14 residues. CDR3 DNA: TGTGCCAGCAGCACAAGACAGGTCCTCTATGGCTACACCTTC. It is translated as CASSTRQVLYGYTF.

The chain uses TRBV4-1 and TRBJ1-1, with D uncertain. Germline lookup yields CDR1 MGHRA and CDR2 YSYEKL. The CDR3 loop spans 15 amino acids. Trimming shortened V by 0 bases and J by 5 bases, and 13 bases separated the two germline ends. CDR3: CASSQDPAGRTEAFF. The CDR3 DNA sequence: TGCGCCAGCAGCCAAGATCCAGCCGGGAGGACTGAAGCTTTCTTT.

This chain joins TRBV27 and TRBJ1-2; TRBD1 matches 9 bases. V trimming: 1 base; J trimming: 3 bases; junction bases outside the gene matches: 6. Germline V gene sequence: CDR1 MNHEY, CDR2 SMNVEV (reference sequence). The CDR3 contains 16 residues. The DNA of the CDR3 is TGTGCCAGCAGTTTATTATACAGGGGGCGCGACTATGGCTACACCTTC. It translates to CASSLLYRGRDYGYTF.

The J gene is TRBJ2-5, the V gene TRBV5-1; 7 bases fit TRBD1. Germline V gives CDR1 SGHRS, CDR2 YFSETQ. Trimming cost V 1 base and J 2 bases; bases outside gene matches: 5. CDR3 size: 15 residues. CDR3 protein: CASSLLDRDQETQYF. CDR3 sequence (DNA): TGCGCCAGCAGCTTGCTCGACAGGGATCAAGAGACCCAGTACTTC. Full variable domain (missing parts from reference TRBV5-1 and TRBJ2-5): KAGVTQTPRYLIKTRGQQVTLSCSPISGHRSVSWYQQTPGQGLQFLFEYFSETQRNKGNFPGRFSGRQFSNSRSEMNVSTLELGDSALYLCASSLLDRDQETQYFGPGTRLLVL.

The rearrangement joins TRBV5-4 to TRBJ2-7, with 9 positions matching TRBD1. This CDR3 contains 15 residues. Trimming removed 4 bases from V and 4 bases from J; junction bases left unmatched: 9. The germline gives CDR1 SGHNT, CDR2 YYREEE (reference sequence). The CDR3 loop reads CASSPPGQGKYEQYF. Written as DNA, the CDR3 is TGTGCCAGCAGCCCCCCGGGACAGGGAAAATACGAGCAGTACTTC. Supplemented by reference TRBV5-4 and TRBJ2-7, the full variable domain reads ETGVTQSPTHLIKTRGQQVTLRCSSQSGHNTVSWYQQALGQGPQFIFQYYREEENGRGNFPPRFSGLQFPNYSSELNVNALELDDSALYLCASSPPGQGKYEQYFGPGTRLTVT.

About this clone: Distinct nucleotide sequences in the sample also encode this CDR3. The chain links TRBV15 to TRBJ2-7, with D perhaps being TRBD1 or TRBD2 (6 bases each). V dropped 3 bases and J dropped 1 base, with 10 bases sitting between them. Germline values: CDR1 LNHNV, CDR2 YYDKDF (reference sequence). The CDR3 spans 14 residues. The CDR3 spells CATSRGGTSYEQYF. CDR3 DNA sequence: TGTGCCACCAGCAGGGGCGGGACATCCTACGAGCAGTACTTC. Full variable domain (rest looked up from reference TRBV15 and TRBJ2-7): DAMVIQNPRYQVTQFGKPVTLSCSQTLNHNVMYWYQQKSSQAPKLLFHYYDKDFNNEADTPDNFQSRRPNTSFCFLDIRSPGLGDTAMYLCATSRGGTSYEQYFGPGTRLTVT.

The CDR3 bases are TGTGCCAGCAGCGTAGGACAGACGAACACTGAAGCTTTCTTT. Its protein product is CASSVGQTNTEAFF. The chain links TRBV7-9 to TRBJ1-1, with a possible D match to TRBD1 (6 bases). From germline, CDR1 is SEHNR and CDR2 FQNEAQ (reference sequence). V was pared by 5 bases and J by 1 base, with 11 bases between. The CDR3 has 14 residues.

A remark on this clone: Germline and junction disagree at one end, which may indicate a read error. The J gene is TRBJ2-3, the V gene TRBV19, with D perhaps assigned TRBD1 or TRBD2 (6 bases each). The CDR3 runs to 14 residues. Germline CDR1 reads LNHDA; CDR2 reads SQIVND (reference sequence). The CDR3 sequence: CASSRGASTDTQYF. The CDR3, as DNA: TGTGCCAGCAGTAGGGGGGCGAGCACAGATACGCAGTATTTT.

This clone appeared once. The gene calls are TRBV7-3 and TRBJ2-7; tentative D call: TRBD2 (5 bases). With 0 bases removed from V and 10 bases from J, the gap between germline ends came to 13 bases. The CDR3 runs 13 residues. The germline V gene has CDR1 SGHTA and CDR2 FQGTGA. In nucleotides, the CDR3 is TGTGCCAGCAGCTTAACGCAACTAGGGAAACAGTACTTC. Protein: CASSLTQLGKQYF.

The J gene is TRBJ2-7, the V gene TRBV6-5, with TRBD2 matching 7 bases. V gave up 5 bases and J gave up 7 bases; unmatched junction bases: 8. The CDR3 runs 13 residues. Germline assignment: CDR1 MNHEY and CDR2 SVGAGI. CDR3 protein: CASSRGSGGEQYF. As DNA, the CDR3 is TGTGCCAGCAGTAGGGGATCCGGGGGGGAGCAGTACTTC.

This chain links TRBV9 with TRBJ1-2; 8 nucleotides match TRBD1. The J segment lost 4 bases and the V segment lost 4 bases, leaving 3 bases of the junction unmatched. Looked up from germline, CDR1 is SGDLS and CDR2 is YYNGEE. The CDR3 is made up of 13 amino acids. The CDR3 region is CASSPGTGYGYTF. CDR3 bases: TGTGCCAGCAGCCCCGGGACAGGCTATGGCTACACCTTC. The entire variable domain, with the rest obtained from reference TRBV9 and TRBJ1-2, is as follows: DSGVTQTPKHLITATGQRVTLRCSPRSGDLSVYWYQQSLDQGLQFLIQYYNGEERAKGNILERFSAQQFPDLHSELNLSSLELGDSALYFCASSPGTGYGYTFGSGTRLTVV.

The chain employs TRBV28 and TRBJ1-4, with 8 bases aligning to TRBD1. This CDR3 contains 14 residues. The germline gives CDR1 MDHEN, CDR2 SYDVKM. Trimming at V came to 6 bases and at J to 8 bases, leaving 8 bases not matched to a gene. The CDR3: CASRSRGLGEKLFF. CDR3 sequence (DNA): TGTGCCAGCAGGTCCAGGGGGCTCGGGGAAAAACTGTTTTTT.

This chain connects TRBV4-1 to TRBJ1-1; D may be TRBD1 (6 bases). Trimming pared 3 bases from V and 6 bases from J, leaving 11 bases between. CDR1 is MGHRA, CDR2 YSYEKL, per germline. This CDR3 is built from 13 residues. The chain's CDR3 is CASSQSRGAEAFF. The CDR3 DNA reads as TGCGCCAGCAGCCAGAGCAGGGGCGCTGAAGCTTTCTTT.

The chain combines TRBV2 with TRBJ2-7, with 7 bases lining up with TRBD1. Per the germline V gene, CDR1 is SNHLY and CDR2 is FYNNEI. This CDR3 contains 15 residues. With 8 bases clipped from V and 6 bases from J, the junction kept 16 bases outside the gene matches. The CDR3 is CASAPSETGNGEQYF. CDR3 coding DNA: TGTGCCAGCGCCCCCTCGGAGACAGGGAACGGCGAGCAGTACTTC.

The chain recombines TRBV2 with TRBJ1-2, with D unclear. Trimming took 5 bases from V and 7 from J, leaving 8 bases between them. Germline V lookup: CDR1 SNHLY, CDR2 FYNNEI. The CDR3 is made up of 11 amino acids. CDR3 protein: CASSQDGGYTF. The DNA of the CDR3 is TGTGCCAGCAGTCAGGACGGTGGCTACACCTTC.

V usage is TRBV11-1 and J usage is TRBJ2-5; D unresolved. Germline CDR1 reads SGHAT; CDR2 reads FQDESV (reference sequence). CDR3 length equals 13 residues. The V end was cut by 1 base, the J end by 5 bases, with 8 bases between. CDR3 nucleotides: TGTGCCAGCAGCTTAGGGGTCGGGGAGACCCAGTACTTC. Protein product: CASSLGVGETQYF.

This sequence joins TRBV7-8 and TRBJ2-2, with 7 nucleotides matching TRBD1. The J segment lost 6 bases and the V segment lost 3 bases, leaving 10 bases of the junction unmatched. Per the germline V gene, CDR1 is SGHVS and CDR2 is FQNEAQ. The CDR3 runs to 16 residues. As DNA, the CDR3 is TGTGCCAGCAGCTTGGACAGGAAAAAGAGGGCCGGGGAGCTGTTTTTT. Residues: CASSLDRKKRAGELFF.

The chain employs TRBV19 and TRBJ1-4; D gene unclear. The germline V gene encodes CDR1 LNHDA and CDR2 SQIVND (reference sequence). The CDR3 is made up of 15 amino acids. Trimming left V 3 bases short and J 2 bases short, with 10 bases between. CDR3 sequence reads: CASSIRPGTNEKLFF. The CDR3 bases are TGTGCCAGTAGTATTCGGCCAGGTACTAATGAAAAACTGTTTTTT. Combining the CDR3 with reference TRBV19 and TRBJ1-4 gives the whole variable domain DGGITQSPKYLFRKEGQNVTLSCEQNLNHDAMYWYRQDPGQGLRLIYYSQIVNDFQKGDIAEGYSVSREKKESFPLTVTSAQKNPTAFYLCASSIRPGTNEKLFFGSGTQLSVL.

In the case of this clone: This same CDR3 is encoded by further DNA sequences in the sample. The chain joins TRBV5-1 to TRBJ2-5, with TRBD2 matching 8 bases. The V gene's germline CDR1 is SGHRS and CDR2 YFSETQ. This CDR3 has 14 amino acids. With 4 bases clipped from V and 1 base from J, the junction kept 3 bases outside the gene matches. CDR3 amino acids: CASSPGTSQETQYF. CDR3 sequence (DNA): TGCGCCAGCAGCCCGGGGACTAGCCAAGAGACCCAGTACTTC.

This chain joins TRBV11-2 and TRBJ2-3; 7 nucleotides align to TRBD2. This CDR3 contains 16 residues. The J segment lost 0 bases and the V segment lost 1 base, leaving 4 bases of the junction unmatched. Germline assignment: CDR1 SGHAT and CDR2 FQNNGV. The CDR3 DNA sequence: TGTGCCAGCAGCTTAGTACTAGCGAGAAGCACAGATACGCAGTATTTT. The encoded protein is CASSLVLARSTDTQYF.

This chain connects TRBV19 to TRBJ2-2; tentative D call: TRBD1 (5 bases). The CDR3 runs to 16 residues. In germline, CDR1 is LNHDA, CDR2 SQIVND (reference sequence). Trimming took 5 bases from V and 2 from J, leaving 15 bases between them. CDR3 sequence (DNA): TGTGCCAGTAGTTCCCGAGGTCAGGGAAACACCGGGGAGCTGTTTTTT. This translates into CASSSRGQGNTGELFF.